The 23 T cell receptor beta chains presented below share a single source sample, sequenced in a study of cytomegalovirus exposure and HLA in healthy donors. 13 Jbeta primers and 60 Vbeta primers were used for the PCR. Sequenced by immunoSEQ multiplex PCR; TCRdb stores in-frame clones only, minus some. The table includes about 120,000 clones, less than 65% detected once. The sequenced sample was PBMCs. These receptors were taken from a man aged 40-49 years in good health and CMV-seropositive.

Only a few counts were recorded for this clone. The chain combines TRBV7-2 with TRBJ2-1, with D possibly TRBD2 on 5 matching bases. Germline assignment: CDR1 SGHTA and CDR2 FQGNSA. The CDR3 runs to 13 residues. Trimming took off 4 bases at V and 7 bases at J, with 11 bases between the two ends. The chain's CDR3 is CASSSFGLNEQFF. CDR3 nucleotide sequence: TGTGCCAGCAGCTCGTTTGGACTGAATGAGCAGTTCTTC.

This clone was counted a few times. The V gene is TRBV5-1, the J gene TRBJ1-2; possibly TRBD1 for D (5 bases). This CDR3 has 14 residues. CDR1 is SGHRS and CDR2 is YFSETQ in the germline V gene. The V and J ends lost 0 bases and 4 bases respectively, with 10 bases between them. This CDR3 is CASSLERGGYGYTF. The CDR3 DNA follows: TGCGCCAGCAGCTTGGAGAGGGGAGGCTATGGCTACACCTTC.

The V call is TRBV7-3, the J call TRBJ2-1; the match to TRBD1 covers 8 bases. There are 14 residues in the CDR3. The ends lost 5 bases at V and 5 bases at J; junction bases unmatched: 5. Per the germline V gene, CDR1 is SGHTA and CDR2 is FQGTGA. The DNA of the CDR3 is TGTGCCAGCAGCCCCCAGGGGGCCGACAATGAGCAGTTCTTC. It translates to CASSPQGADNEQFF.

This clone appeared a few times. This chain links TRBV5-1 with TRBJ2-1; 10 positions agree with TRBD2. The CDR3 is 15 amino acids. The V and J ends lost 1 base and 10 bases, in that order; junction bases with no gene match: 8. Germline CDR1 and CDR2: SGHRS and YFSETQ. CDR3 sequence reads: CASSLMGLAIVEQFF. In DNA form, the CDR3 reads TGCGCCAGCAGCTTGATGGGACTAGCGATTGTAGAGCAGTTCTTC.

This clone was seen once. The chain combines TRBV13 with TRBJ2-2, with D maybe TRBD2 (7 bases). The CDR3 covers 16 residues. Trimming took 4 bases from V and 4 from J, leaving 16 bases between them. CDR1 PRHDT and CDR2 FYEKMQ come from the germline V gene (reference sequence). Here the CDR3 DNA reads TGTGCCAGCAGCTCCCAAGGGGGGGGGCGCACCGGGGAGCTGTTTTTT. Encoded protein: CASSSQGGGRTGELFF.

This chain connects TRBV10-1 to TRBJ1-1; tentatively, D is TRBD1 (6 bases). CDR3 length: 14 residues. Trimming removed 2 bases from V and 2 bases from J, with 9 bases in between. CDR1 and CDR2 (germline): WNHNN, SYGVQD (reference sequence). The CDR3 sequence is CASSENRDNTEAFF. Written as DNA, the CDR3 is TGCGCCAGCAGTGAGAACAGGGATAACACTGAAGCTTTCTTT.

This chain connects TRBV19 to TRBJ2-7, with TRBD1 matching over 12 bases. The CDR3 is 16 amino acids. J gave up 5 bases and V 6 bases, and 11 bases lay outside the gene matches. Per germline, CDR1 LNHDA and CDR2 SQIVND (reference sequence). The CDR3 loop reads CASRPGTGGERNEQYF. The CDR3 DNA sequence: TGTGCCAGTAGACCGGGGACAGGGGGCGAGAGGAACGAGCAGTACTTC. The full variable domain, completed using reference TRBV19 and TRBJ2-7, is DGGITQSPKYLFRKEGQNVTLSCEQNLNHDAMYWYRQDPGQGLRLIYYSQIVNDFQKGDIAEGYSVSREKKESFPLTVTSAQKNPTAFYLCASRPGTGGERNEQYFGPGTRLTVT.

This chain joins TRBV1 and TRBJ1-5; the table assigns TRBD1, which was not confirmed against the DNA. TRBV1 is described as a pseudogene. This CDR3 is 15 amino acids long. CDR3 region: CTMLGQYFSNQPQHF. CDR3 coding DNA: TGCACCATGTTGGGACAGTACTTTAGCAATCAGCCCCAGCATTTT.

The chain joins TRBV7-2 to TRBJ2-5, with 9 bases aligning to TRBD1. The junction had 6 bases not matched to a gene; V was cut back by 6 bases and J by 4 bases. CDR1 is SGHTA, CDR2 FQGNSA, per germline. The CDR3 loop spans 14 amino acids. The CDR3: CASSQGTGIETQYF. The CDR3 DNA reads TGTGCCAGCAGTCAAGGGACAGGGATAGAGACCCAGTACTTC.

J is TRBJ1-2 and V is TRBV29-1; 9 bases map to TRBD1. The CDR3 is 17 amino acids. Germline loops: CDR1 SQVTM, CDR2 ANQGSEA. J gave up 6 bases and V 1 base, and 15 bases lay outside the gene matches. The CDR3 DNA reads TGCAGCGTTGAAGGGACAGGGGATGGTTTATCTGGGGATGGCTACACCTTC. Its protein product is CSVEGTGDGLSGDGYTF.

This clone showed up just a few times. CDR3 coding DNA: TGCGCCAGCAGCTTGGCCGGTAGCGGGGCCTACGAGCAGTACTTC. This gives the protein CASSLAGSGAYEQYF. The chain carries TRBV5-1 and TRBJ2-7; TRBD2 agrees at 8 bases. CDR1 and CDR2 from the germline V gene are SGHRS and YFSETQ. This CDR3 has 15 amino acids. The V segment lost 0 bases and the J segment 2 bases; nucleotides outside the gene matches: 4.

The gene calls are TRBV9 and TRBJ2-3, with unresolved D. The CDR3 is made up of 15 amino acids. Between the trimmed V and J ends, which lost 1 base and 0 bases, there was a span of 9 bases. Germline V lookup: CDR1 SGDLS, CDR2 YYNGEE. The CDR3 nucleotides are TGTGCCAGCAGCGTATTTGGCGGTAGCACAGATACGCAGTATTTT. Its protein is CASSVFGGSTDTQYF. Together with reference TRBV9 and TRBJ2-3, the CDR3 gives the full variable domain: DSGVTQTPKHLITATGQRVTLRCSPRSGDLSVYWYQQSLDQGLQFLIQYYNGEERAKGNILERFSAQQFPDLHSELNLSSLELGDSALYFCASSVFGGSTDTQYFGPGTRLTVL.

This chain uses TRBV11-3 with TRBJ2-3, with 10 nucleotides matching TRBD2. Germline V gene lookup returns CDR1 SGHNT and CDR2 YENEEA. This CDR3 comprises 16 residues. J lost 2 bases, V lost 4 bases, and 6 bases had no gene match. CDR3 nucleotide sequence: TGTGCCAGCAGCTACGGGCTAGCGGGGGTCACAGATACGCAGTATTTT. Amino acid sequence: CASSYGLAGVTDTQYF.

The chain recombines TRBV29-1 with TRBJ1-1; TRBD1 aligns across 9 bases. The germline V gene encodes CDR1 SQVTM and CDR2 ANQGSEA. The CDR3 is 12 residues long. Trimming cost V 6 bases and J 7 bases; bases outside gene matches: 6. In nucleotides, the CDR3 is TGCAGCGTCGCCCGGGACAGGGTTGAAGCTTTCTTT. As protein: CSVARDRVEAFF.

CDR3 nucleotide sequence: TGTGCCAGCAGTGCCTACGGGGGGTTTCATTCAGATACGCAGTATTTT. Translation gives CASSAYGGFHSDTQYF. The chain employs TRBV6-1 and TRBJ2-3; 7 bases agree with TRBD2. The CDR3 sequence is 16 residues long. Germline trimming cut 4 bases from V and 4 bases from J; bases unmatched to any gene: 11. Germline CDR1 MNHNS, CDR2 SASEGT.

The chain's CDR3 is CASSGSWGYTF. CDR3 coding DNA: TGCGCCAGCAGTGGGAGCTGGGGCTACACCTTC. The gene calls are TRBV10-2 and TRBJ1-2; no definite D call. Germline lookup yields CDR1 WSHSY and CDR2 SAAADI. Trimming left V 4 bases short and J 8 bases short, with 8 bases between. The CDR3 length is 11 residues.

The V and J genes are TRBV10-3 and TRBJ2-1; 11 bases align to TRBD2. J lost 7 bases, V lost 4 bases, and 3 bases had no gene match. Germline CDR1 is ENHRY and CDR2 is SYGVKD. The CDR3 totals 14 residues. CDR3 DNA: TGTGCCATCAGTGCACTAGCGGGAGTAAATGAGCAGTTCTTC. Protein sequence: CAISALAGVNEQFF.

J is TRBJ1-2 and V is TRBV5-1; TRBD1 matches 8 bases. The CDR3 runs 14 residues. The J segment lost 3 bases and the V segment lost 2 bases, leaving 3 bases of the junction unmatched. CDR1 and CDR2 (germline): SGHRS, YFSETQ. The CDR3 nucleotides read TGCGCCAGCAGCTTCTCGACAGGGGACTATGGCTACACCTTC. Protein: CASSFSTGDYGYTF.

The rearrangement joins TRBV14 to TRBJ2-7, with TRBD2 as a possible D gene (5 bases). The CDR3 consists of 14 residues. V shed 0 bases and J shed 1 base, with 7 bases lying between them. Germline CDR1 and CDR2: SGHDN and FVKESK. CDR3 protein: CASSQDWRSYEQYF. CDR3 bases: TGTGCCAGCAGCCAAGATTGGAGGTCCTACGAGCAGTACTTC. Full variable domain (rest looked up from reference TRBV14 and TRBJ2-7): EAGVTQFPSHSVIEKGQTVTLRCDPISGHDNLYWYRRVMGKEIKFLLHFVKESKQDESGMPNNRFLAERTGGTYSTLKVQPAELEDSGVYFCASSQDWRSYEQYFGPGTRLTVT.

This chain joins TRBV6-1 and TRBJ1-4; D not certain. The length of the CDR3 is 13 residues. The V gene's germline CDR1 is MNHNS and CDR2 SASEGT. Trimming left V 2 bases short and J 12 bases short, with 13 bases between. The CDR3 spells CASSESGLRELFF. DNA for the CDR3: TGTGCCAGCAGTGAATCGGGGTTGAGGGAACTGTTTTTT.

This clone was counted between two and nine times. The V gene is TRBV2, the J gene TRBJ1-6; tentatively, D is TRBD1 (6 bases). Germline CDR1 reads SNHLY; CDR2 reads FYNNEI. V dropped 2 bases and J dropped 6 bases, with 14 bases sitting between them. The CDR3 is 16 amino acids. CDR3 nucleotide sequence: TGTGCCAGCAGTGAACGGTCGTCAGGGGCTAATTCACCCCTCCACTTT. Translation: CASSERSSGANSPLHF.

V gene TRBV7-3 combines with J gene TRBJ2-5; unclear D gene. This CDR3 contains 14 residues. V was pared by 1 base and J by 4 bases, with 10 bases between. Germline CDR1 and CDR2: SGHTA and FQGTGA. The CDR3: CASSLNLPGETQYF. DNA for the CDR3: TGTGCCAGCAGCTTAAATTTGCCGGGAGAGACCCAGTACTTC.

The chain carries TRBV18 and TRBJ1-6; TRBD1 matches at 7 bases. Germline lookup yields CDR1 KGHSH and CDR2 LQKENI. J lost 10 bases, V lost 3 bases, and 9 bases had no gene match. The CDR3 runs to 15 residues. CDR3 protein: CASSPEYRGRSPLHF. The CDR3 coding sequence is TGTGCCAGCTCACCGGAGTACAGGGGAAGGTCACCCCTCCACTTT.